Sequencing of this T cell receptor beta chain was carried out in a study of blood T cells in healthy people across ages. The sample holds a few counts of this clonotype. V was cut by 4 bases and J by 2 bases, with 15 bases left in between. Germline values: CDR1 SNHLY, CDR2 FYNNEI. This CDR3 has 15 residues. A second roughly 7 to 11 cycle PCR used barcoded and J-beta primers. No fewer than 3 million CDR3-containing paired-end reads came from each sample. Via MiXCR, TCRdb re-called the 5' RACE reads, giving one row per CDR3 protein. The sample shows approximately 780,000 distinct CDR3 sequences, around 25% of them seen only once. This sample also belongs to another study, concerning T cells of mothers and their children.

Sequencing was performed on blood. V gene TRBV2 combines with J gene TRBJ2-7; D is perhaps TRBD1 (7 bases). The receptor was derived from a boy between 5 and 17 years old in good health. CDR3 sequence reads: CASSVTQGGAYEQYF. CDR3 nucleotide sequence: TGTGCCAGCAGTGTCACCCAGGGGGGTGCCTACGAGCAGTACTTC.